Listed below are T cell receptor beta chains from one sample, sequenced in a study of cytomegalovirus exposure and HLA in healthy donors. Assay used: immunoSEQ multiplex PCR; TCRdb lists only in-frame clones, some missing. The sample holds 150,000 to 200,000 clones, about 80% seen once. Sample: PBMCs. These receptors all come from a man between 18 and 29 years old in good health and CMV-seropositive. The CDR3 runs from the conserved cysteine through the conserved F or W. The D gene is left open where the match is weak. Clone size is stated in some rows and not others, as once, few, many or a class when expanded.

d_call j_call v_call clone_size cdr3_length cdr3_nt cdr3_aa
TRBD2 TRBJ2-3 TRBV7-3 once 16 TGTGCCAGCAGCTTAAACTTAGCGGGTAGCACAGATACGCAGTATTTT CASSLNLAGSTDTQYF
TRBD2 TRBJ2-1 TRBV15 - 15 TGTGCCACCAGCAGAGTCCGAGGACTAGCGAGTGAGCAGTTCTTC CATSRVRGLASEQFF
- TRBJ2-7 TRBV7-8 - 15 TGTGCCAGCAGCTCCCCTGTCGGAGCTTACTACGAGCAGTACTTC CASSSPVGAYYEQYF
TRBD2 TRBJ2-3 TRBV9 - 17 TGTGCCAGCAGCCCTCGGTCTAGCGGGAGTGTTGGGGATACGCAGTATTTT CASSPRSSGSVGDTQYF
TRBD1 TRBJ2-7 TRBV7-9 - 15 TGTGCCAGCAGCTCCCGGGACAGGTCGCGGGGAGAGCAGTACTTC CASSSRDRSRGEQYF
TRBD2 TRBJ2-1 TRBV7-3 - 12 TGTGCCAGCAGCCCGGGGGGGGTAGAGCAGTTCTTC CASSPGGVEQFF
TRBD2 TRBJ2-4 TRBV2 once 14 TGTGCCAGCAGTGATGGGGGGGAACTTATCATTCAGTACTTC CASSDGGELIIQYF
TRBD2 TRBJ2-1 TRBV5-4 - 15 TGTGCCAGCAGGTTACCCGGGGAGGGGATGCATGAGCAGTTCTTC CASRLPGEGMHEQFF
TRBD2 TRBJ2-2 TRBV27 - 16 TGTGCCAGCAGTCCAATTAGCGGGAGGAACACCGGGGAGCTGTTTTTT CASSPISGRNTGELFF
- TRBJ2-3 TRBV6-5 - 15 TGTGCCAGCAGCCGTTTGAGCGGTAGCACAGATACGCAGTATTTT CASSRLSGSTDTQYF
TRBD1 TRBJ2-1 TRBV29-1 - 14 TGCAGCGTTGGTCAGGGGGCTTCCTACAATGAGCAGTTCTTC CSVGQGASYNEQFF
- TRBJ1-2 TRBV6-1 few 14 TGTGCCAGCTCACAACGGGGGTTCGCCTATGGCTACACCTTC CASSQRGFAYGYTF
TRBD2 TRBJ2-3 TRBV27 - 15 TGTGCCAGCGCATGGAGCGGGGGGCCCGGGGATACGCAGTATTTT CASAWSGGPGDTQYF
- TRBJ1-2 TRBV9 - 13 TGTGCCAGCAGCGCCAATCGGGGCTATGGCTACACCTTC CASSANRGYGYTF
- TRBJ2-1 TRBV11-2 - 15 TGTGCCAGCAGCTTATTAGCTTGGCCACAGGGTGAGCAGTTCTTC CASSLLAWPQGEQFF
TRBD1 TRBJ2-5 TRBV7-3 - 13 TGTGCCAGCAGCCCAGGACAGGGTGGGACCCAGTACTTC CASSPGQGGTQYF
TRBD1 TRBJ1-2 TRBV30 - 10 TGTGCCGCCACAGGGGGGGGCTACACCTTC CAATGGGYTF
- TRBJ2-1 TRBV25-1 once 15 TGTGCCAGCAGTGAATTCTCGGGAAGATCTGCAGAGCAGTTCTTC CASSEFSGRSAEQFF
TRBD2 TRBJ2-1 TRBV29-1 - 12 TGCAGCGTCGGGGGACTAGCGGGAGAACGGTTCTTC CSVGGLAGERFF
TRBD2 TRBJ2-1 TRBV27 - 13 TGTGCCACCCGACTAGCGGCGAACAATGAGCAGTTCTTC CATRLAANNEQFF
TRBD1 TRBJ2-2 TRBV6-1 - 14 TGTGCCAGCGGCCGGACAGGGAGCACCGGGGAGCTGTTTTTT CASGRTGSTGELFF
- TRBJ2-1 TRBV6-4 once 15 TGTGCCAGCAGTGACGGGGCAGTCTCCTACAATGAGCAGTTCTTC CASSDGAVSYNEQFF
TRBD2 TRBJ2-3 TRBV5-6 - 18 TGTGCCAGCAGCTTGGGACTAGCGGGAGGTGGGGGCACAGATACGCAGTATTTT CASSLGLAGGGGTDTQYF
- TRBJ1-2 TRBV27 - 15 TGTGCCAGCAGAAGCGCTGGAGTAGGGGAATATGGCTACACCTTC CASRSAGVGEYGYTF
- TRBJ2-1 TRBV6-6 - 14 TGTGCCAGCAGATCCGGAGGATCCTACAATGAGCAGTTCTTC CASRSGGSYNEQFF
- TRBJ2-2 TRBV28 - 15 TGTGCCAGCAGCCGCTCGGGTGGGAGACCCGGGGAGCTGTTTTTT CASSRSGGRPGELFF
- TRBJ2-3 TRBV27 - 16 TGTGCCAGCAGTTTCTCGGCGGGTCCAAGCACAGATACGCAGTATTTT CASSFSAGPSTDTQYF
TRBD2 TRBJ2-7 TRBV4-3 - 15 TGCGCCAGCAGCCAAGAACTAGCGGGAGTCTACGAGCAGTACTTC CASSQELAGVYEQYF
TRBD1 TRBJ2-7 TRBV6-5 - 15 TGTGCCAGCAGTGCCAATCCGGGACAGCCCTACGAGCAGTACTTC CASSANPGQPYEQYF
TRBD1 TRBJ1-5 TRBV6-6 once 15 TGTGCCAGCAGTGCCGGGACAGTGGGCAATCAGCCCCAGCATTTT CASSAGTVGNQPQHF
TRBD1 TRBJ1-1 TRBV25-1 - 12 TGTGCCAGCAGTGTACGGGACAGTGAAGCTTTCTTT CASSVRDSEAFF
- TRBJ2-2 TRBV7-6 - 16 TGTGCCAGCAGCATCGCAGGGGGGTTGGGCACCGGGGAGCTGTTTTTT CASSIAGGLGTGELFF
- TRBJ2-3 TRBV7-3 - 14 TGTGCCAGCAGCCCCCGGACGGACTCAGATACGCAGTATTTT CASSPRTDSDTQYF
TRBD1 TRBJ2-6 TRBV7-9 - 17 TGTGCCAGCAGATCGGCCAACAGGGGTGGAGGGGCCAACGTCCTGACTTTC CASRSANRGGGANVLTF
TRBD2 TRBJ2-5 TRBV10-3 - 16 TGTGCCATCAGTGAGGCCCGGCTAGCGGGAGAAGAGACCCAGTACTTC CAISEARLAGEETQYF
- TRBJ2-1 TRBV5-1 - 13 TGCGCCAGCAGCTTGGAGGGGGTAGATGAGCAGTTCTTC CASSLEGVDEQFF
- TRBJ1-5 TRBV5-1 - 16 TGCGCCAGCAGCTTGGATGGGGGGGCGAGCAATCAGCCCCAGCATTTT CASSLDGGASNQPQHF
TRBD1 TRBJ2-1 TRBV11-2 - 15 TGTGCCAGCAGCTCGGGGACAGGGACCTACAATGAGCAGTTCTTC CASSSGTGTYNEQFF
- TRBJ1-2 TRBV4-3 few 15 TGCGCCAGCAGCCAAGATTCAAGGGGCAACTATGGCTACACCTTC CASSQDSRGNYGYTF
- TRBJ2-7 TRBV6-5 - 15 TGTGCCAGCAGTTACTCAGGGGATTCTTCCTACGAGCAGTACTTC CASSYSGDSSYEQYF